This T cell receptor beta chain derives from a study of T cell repertoires in cytomegalovirus infection. Whole-study context: A matching HLA type, together with CMV infection, was signaled by public TCR beta signatures.

J gave up 2 bases and V 8 bases, and 12 bases lay outside the gene matches. Germline V lookup: CDR1 SGHVS, CDR2 FQNEAQ. CDR3 size: 18 residues. Study findings and constraints: Based on cumulative public TCR beta family frequency, carriers of CMV plus the relevant HLA were identified. Dominating the ex vivo response were HLA-C-restricted CMV-specific TCR beta clonotypes.

To note about this clonotype: Its antigen is still unknown.

TCRdb reprocessed the reads via MiXCR and lists one record per CDR3 protein. The data contain more than 400,000 distinct CDR3 sequences, approximately 26% of them seen just once; the ten biggest clones take up less than 15%. This receptor was identified in a human donor in good health (CMV status not recorded). Some clones in this sample may be carry-over from other donors' samples. The chain employs TRBV7-8 and TRBJ2-2; 12 nucleotides agree with TRBD2. Sequenced input: PBMCs. The CDR3 protein is CASGGLRTSGVNTGELFF. In nucleotides, the CDR3 is TGTGCCAGCGGGGGGTTGAGGACTAGCGGGGTAAACACCGGGGAGCTGTTTTTT.